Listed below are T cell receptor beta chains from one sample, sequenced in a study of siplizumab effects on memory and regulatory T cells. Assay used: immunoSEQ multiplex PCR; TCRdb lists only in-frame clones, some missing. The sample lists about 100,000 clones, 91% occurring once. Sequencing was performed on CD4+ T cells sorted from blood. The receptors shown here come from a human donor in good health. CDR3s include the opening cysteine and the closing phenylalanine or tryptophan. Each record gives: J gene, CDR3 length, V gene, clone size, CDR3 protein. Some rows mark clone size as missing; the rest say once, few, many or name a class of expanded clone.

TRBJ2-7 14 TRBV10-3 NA CAIRDGRLSEGQYF
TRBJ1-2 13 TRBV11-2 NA CASSPQGKYGYTF
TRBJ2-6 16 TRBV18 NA CASSPAGNSGANVLTF
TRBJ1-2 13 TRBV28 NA CASSKGGVDRYTF
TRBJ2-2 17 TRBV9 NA CASSVRRGQGFTGELFF
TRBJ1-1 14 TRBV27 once CASNKGPMNTEAFF
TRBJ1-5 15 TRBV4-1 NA CASSRGGLSNQPQHF
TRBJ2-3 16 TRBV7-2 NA CASSPTLDRITDTQYF
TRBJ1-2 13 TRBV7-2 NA CASSRDRVYGYTF
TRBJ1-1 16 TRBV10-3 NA CAISESRGGQNTEAFF
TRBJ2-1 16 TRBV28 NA CASSLFRTGGYNEQFF
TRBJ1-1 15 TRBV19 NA CASKSLGRATTEAFF
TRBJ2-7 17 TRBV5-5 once CASSWASGGAIIYEQYF
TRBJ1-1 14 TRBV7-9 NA CASSLAAANTEAFF
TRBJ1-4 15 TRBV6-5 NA CASSTTGTRNEKLFF
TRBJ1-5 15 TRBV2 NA CASSQNTGGGQPQHF
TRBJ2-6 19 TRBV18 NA CASSPPSRRGVSGANVLTF
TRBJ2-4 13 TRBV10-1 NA CASSERGLSIQYF
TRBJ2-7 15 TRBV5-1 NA CASSSLGFQGDEQYF
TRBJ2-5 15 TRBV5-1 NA CASSQTGVARETQYF